This T cell receptor (beta chain) was documented in a study of blood T cells in healthy people across ages. Germline CDR1 and CDR2: SGHNT and YYREEE (reference sequence). The CDR3 runs 16 residues. Then a second PCR, running roughly 7 to 11 cycles, was carried out with a sample-barcoded 5' primer and a J-beta primer mix. TCRdb redid the calling of the 5' RACE reads with MiXCR, one entry per CDR3 protein. This repertoire shows about 650,000 distinct CDR3 sequences, 52% found once; its top ten account for about 13%. The rearrangement links TRBV5-4 to TRBJ2-1; D gene unclear. The assigned J gene may be wrong: the sequence end matches TRBJ2-7 better. Input material: blood. This receptor was obtained from a woman of 80 years or more in good health. CDR3 in DNA: TGTGCCAGCAGCTCGAAGAAGGGCCATTCCTACAATGAGCAGTACTTC. It translates to CASSSKKGHSYNEQYF.